A selection of T cell receptor beta chains follows, all from one sample in a study of breast tumors, draining lymph nodes, adjacent tissues. TCRdb analysed the multiplex PCR reads with MiXCR anew, one entry per CDR3 protein. The data contain 200,000 to 250,000 distinct CDR3 sequences, 34% of them singletons. The sequencing sample was made of axillary lymph node tissue. All receptors come from a female donor with breast cancer. Some clones in this sample may be carry-over from other donors' samples. CDR3s leave out the opening cysteine and the closing phenylalanine or tryptophan.

v_gene,CDR3aa
TRBV4-1,ASSLLPDRDDEQY
TRBV10-3,AISEGLGLGQGYGYT
TRBV7-9,ASSWGAGETQY
TRBV29-1,SVEDGGSYTDTQY
TRBV6-1,ASTTGGFNNSPLH
TRBV13,ASSKPTSANTGELF
TRBV6-1,ASSAVDRAGKLF
TRBV6-6,ASSQGRGLGKGEKLF
TRBV18,ASGDSNSPLH
TRBV6-6,ASSYSPSSLGDTQY
TRBV5-1,ASSQDRGIPYEQY
TRBV7-3,ASSLSLAGAQETQY
TRBV18,ASSPATGNTIY
TRBV5-4,ASSHDSLNSPLH
TRBV6-2/TRBV6-3,ASSSIARTLILEQF
TRBV7-8,ASSIDLSSYNEQF
TRBV28,ASSLPGRPDTQY
TRBV30,AWSAGAGGYEQY
TRBV12-3/TRBV12-4,ASKAGAGSNSPLH
TRBV7-3,ASSPSGFGYNEQF
TRBV5-1,ASSLPGTGNTGELF
TRBV10-3,AISDVAGGPGNEQF
TRBV7-8,ASNDRGNYEQY
TRBV19,ASSPGAGGRDTQY
TRBV15,ATSITPVSNQPQH
TRBV2,ASTLGTLVYNEQF
TRBV5-8,ASSFYICSASPRAYNSPLH
TRBV9,ASSESLAGGPYEQY
TRBV6-1,AATIGTGELF
TRBV7-6,ASTRQGATDTQY
TRBV5-8,ASSLSGNGYT
TRBV6-5,ASSEVPSSSNQPQH
TRBV29-1,SAQDIYGYT
TRBV6-1,ASSQRGGYT
TRBV10-3,AISWQVKDSPLH
TRBV2,ASSAGQGYSGANVLT
TRBV2,ASTSLGAINQPQH
TRBV6-5,ASSKTGGNTEAF
TRBV20-1,SARDLGRGSGNTIY
TRBV9,ASSVEGLAANEQF
TRBV5-1,ASSLGLAGGLYNEQF
TRBV10-3,AISEGGEQPQH
TRBV6-2/TRBV6-3,ASRRRTGGFTYEQY
TRBV2,ASVPGGRAWEQY
TRBV12-3/TRBV12-4,ASSPVGQPQH
TRBV3-2,ASSGGGLRETQY
TRBV24-1,ATSVWGGNEQF
TRBV20-1,SARDHRSSGNTIY
TRBV14,ASSLLGQGGGTQY
TRBV20-1,SARDLREGLRTEAF
TRBV6-6,ASSYSGTTQETQY
TRBV20-1,SAGLGGGAAQPQH
TRBV19,ASRPLTPLNTEAF
TRBV19,ASSSTGQRETQY
TRBV10-2,ASTHQGSNSPLH
TRBV24-1,ATSDSAWTRAYNEQF
TRBV5-5,ASSLLVGGSQDEQF
TRBV2,ASSAIGGDNEQF